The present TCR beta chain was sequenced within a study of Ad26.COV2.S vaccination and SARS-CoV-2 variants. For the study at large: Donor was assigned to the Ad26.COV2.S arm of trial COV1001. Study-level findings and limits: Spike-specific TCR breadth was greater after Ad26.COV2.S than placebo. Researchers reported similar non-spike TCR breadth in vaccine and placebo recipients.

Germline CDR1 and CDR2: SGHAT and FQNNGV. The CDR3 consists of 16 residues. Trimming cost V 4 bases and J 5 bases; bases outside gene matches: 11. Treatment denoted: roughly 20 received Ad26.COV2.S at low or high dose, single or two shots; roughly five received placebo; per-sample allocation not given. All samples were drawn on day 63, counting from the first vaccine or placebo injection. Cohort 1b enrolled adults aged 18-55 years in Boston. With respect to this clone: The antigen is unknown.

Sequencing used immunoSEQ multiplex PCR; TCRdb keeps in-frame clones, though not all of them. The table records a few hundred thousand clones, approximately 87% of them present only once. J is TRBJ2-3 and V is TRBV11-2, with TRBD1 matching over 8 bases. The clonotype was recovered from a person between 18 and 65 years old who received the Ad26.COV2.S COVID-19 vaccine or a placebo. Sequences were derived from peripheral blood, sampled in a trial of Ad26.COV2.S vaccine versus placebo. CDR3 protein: CASSSVAQGAGDTQYF. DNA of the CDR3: TGTGCCAGCAGCTCCGTCGCCCAGGGGGCCGGAGATACGCAGTATTTT.